Listed below are T cell receptor beta chains from one sample, sequenced in a study of identical twins. TCRdb re-analysed the 5' RACE reads in MiXCR, keeping a single row per CDR3 protein. The table shows 1.5 million or so distinct CDR3 sequences, with roughly a third occurring only once. Source material: cord blood. The source is a newborn girl in good health. The CDR3 runs from the conserved cysteine through the conserved F or W. D genes are given only for firm matches. Size is omitted from some rows. Given values are once, few, many or a class for expanded clones.

D gene	V gene	clone size	J gene	CDR3 DNA	CDR3 protein
NA	TRBV4-2	NA	TRBJ2-3	TGTGCCAGCAGCCAAGCTGCGGGGGCTAGCACAGATACGCAGTATTTT	CASSQAAGASTDTQYF
TRBD2	TRBV24-1	NA	TRBJ2-1	TGTGCCACCAGGGGACTAGCGGAAAATGAGCAGTTCTTC	CATRGLAENEQFF
NA	TRBV7-2	many	TRBJ2-4	TGTGCCAGCAGCTTACGCTCGGGATTAGCCAAAAACATTCAGTACTTC	CASSLRSGLAKNIQYF
TRBD2	TRBV5-1	few	TRBJ2-5	TGCGCCAGCAGCACTGCGGGACTACAAGAGACCCAGTACTTC	CASSTAGLQETQYF
NA	TRBV6-1	few	TRBJ1-5	TGTGCCAGCAGTGAAGCGCTTCTAGGCAGGGGAGATCAGCCCCAGCATTTT	CASSEALLGRGDQPQHF
NA	TRBV5-1	NA	TRBJ2-1	TGCGCCAGCAGCTTCTCACTCATCTACAATGAGCAGTTCTTC	CASSFSLIYNEQFF
NA	TRBV27	NA	TRBJ1-1	TGTGCCAGCAGTCAGTTTCTCGGACAAGGCACTGAAGCTTTCTTT	CASSQFLGQGTEAFF
TRBD1	TRBV4-1	NA	TRBJ2-6	TGCGCCAGCAGCTCCTGGACAGGATCCTCTGGGGCCAACGTCCTGACTTTC	CASSSWTGSSGANVLTF
TRBD1	TRBV12-3/TRBV12-4	few	TRBJ2-7	TGTGCCAGCAGCGCCGACAGGGTCCCCTACGAGCAGTACTTC	CASSADRVPYEQYF
NA	TRBV12-3/TRBV12-4	NA	TRBJ1-2	TGTGCCAGCAGTTTAGCTCACAGGGTCGATGGCTACACCTTC	CASSLAHRVDGYTF
TRBD1	TRBV10-3	NA	TRBJ2-7	TGTGCCATCAGTGATCCCGGTACAGGGGGATCCTACAATGAGCAGTACTTC	CAISDPGTGGSYNEQYF
TRBD2	TRBV9	few	TRBJ2-1	TGTGCCAGCAGCGCGACTAGCGGGAGATCCTACAATGAGCAGTTCTTC	CASSATSGRSYNEQFF
NA	TRBV7-2	few	TRBJ2-7	TGTGCCAGCAGCTTTGAAGGGAAAACCCACGAGCAGTACTTC	CASSFEGKTHEQYF
NA	TRBV14	NA	TRBJ1-2	TGTGCCAGCAGCCCCGGTCGGGTTGGCTACACCTTC	CASSPGRVGYTF
TRBD2	TRBV6-2/TRBV6-3	NA	TRBJ2-7	TGTGCCAGCAGGACTACTAGCGTCTACGAGCAGTACTTC	CASRTTSVYEQYF
TRBD2	TRBV4-2	few	TRBJ2-1	TGTGCCAGCAGGGGAGGGACTCCGGGTTACAATGAGCAGTTCTTC	CASRGGTPGYNEQFF
NA	TRBV6-2/TRBV6-3	NA	TRBJ1-3	TGTGCCAGCAGCTCCCGTTTCAAAGACACCATATATTTT	CASSSRFKDTIYF